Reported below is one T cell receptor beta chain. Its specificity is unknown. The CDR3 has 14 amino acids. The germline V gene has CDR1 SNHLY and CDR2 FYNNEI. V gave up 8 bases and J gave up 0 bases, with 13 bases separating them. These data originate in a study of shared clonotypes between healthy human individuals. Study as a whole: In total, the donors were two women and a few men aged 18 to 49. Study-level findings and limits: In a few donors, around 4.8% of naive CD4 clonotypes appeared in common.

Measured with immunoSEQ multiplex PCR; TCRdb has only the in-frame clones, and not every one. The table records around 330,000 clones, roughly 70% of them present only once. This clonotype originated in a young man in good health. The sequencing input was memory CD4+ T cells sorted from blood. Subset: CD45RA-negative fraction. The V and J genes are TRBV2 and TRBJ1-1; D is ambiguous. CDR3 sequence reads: CASSIFALNTEAFF. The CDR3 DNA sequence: TGTGCCAGCTCCATATTTGCACTGAACACTGAAGCTTTCTTT.